This T cell receptor (beta chain) was obtained from a study of CD8 T cells in Susac syndrome. The CDR3 is 18 residues long. CDR1 and CDR2 (germline): KGHSH, LQKENI. V lost 0 bases, J lost 0 bases, and 9 bases stayed unmatched. With random hexamers, 0.5 to 1 ug RNA was reverse transcribed. TCRdb analysed the immunoSEQ multiplex PCR reads with MiXCR anew, one entry per CDR3 protein. There are roughly 120,000 distinct CDR3 sequences in the sample; around 94% occur only once, and around 0.078% lies in the top ten. About this clonotype: The antigen is not known.

Study-level points and caveats: The study acknowledged a relatively small number of individuals in its TCR sequencing and HLA analysis.

CD8+ and CD4+ T cells circulating in blood were sequenced for TCR beta. The source is a human donor in good health. The specimen was CD4+ T cells from PBMCs. This chain connects TRBV18 to TRBJ2-7, with TRBD2 identical over 9 bases. CDR3 sequence: CASSPPGASGVDSYEQYF. In nucleotides, the CDR3 is TGTGCCAGCTCACCACCCGGGGCTAGCGGGGTTGACTCCTACGAGCAGTACTTC.